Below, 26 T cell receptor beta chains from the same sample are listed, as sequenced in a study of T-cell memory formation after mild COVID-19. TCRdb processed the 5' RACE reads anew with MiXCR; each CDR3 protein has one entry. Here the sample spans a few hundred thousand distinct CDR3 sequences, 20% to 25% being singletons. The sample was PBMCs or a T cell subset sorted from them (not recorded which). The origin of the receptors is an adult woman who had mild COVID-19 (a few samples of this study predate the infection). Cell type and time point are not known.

CDR3 DNA sequence: TGTGCCAGCAGCGTCCTAGCGGGAGGAGTAGATACGCAGTATTTT. Protein sequence: CASSVLAGGVDTQYF. The gene calls are TRBV7-6 and TRBJ2-3, with 11 positions matching TRBD2. Germline V gives CDR1 SGHVS, CDR2 FNYEAQ. This CDR3 has 15 residues. V shed 5 bases and J 5 bases; nucleotides not matched to a gene: 6.

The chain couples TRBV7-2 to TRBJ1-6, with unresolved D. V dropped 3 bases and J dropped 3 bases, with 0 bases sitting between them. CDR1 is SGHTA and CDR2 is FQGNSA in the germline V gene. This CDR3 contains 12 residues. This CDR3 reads CASSFYNSPLHF. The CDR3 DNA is TGTGCCAGCAGCTTCTATAATTCACCCCTCCACTTT.

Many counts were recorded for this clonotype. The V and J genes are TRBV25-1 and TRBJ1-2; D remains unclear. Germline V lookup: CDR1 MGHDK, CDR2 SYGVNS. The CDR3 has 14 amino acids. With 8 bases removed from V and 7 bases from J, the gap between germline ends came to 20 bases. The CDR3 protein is CASAENQGLGGYTF. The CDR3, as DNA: TGTGCCAGCGCTGAGAACCAAGGGTTAGGTGGCTACACCTTC.

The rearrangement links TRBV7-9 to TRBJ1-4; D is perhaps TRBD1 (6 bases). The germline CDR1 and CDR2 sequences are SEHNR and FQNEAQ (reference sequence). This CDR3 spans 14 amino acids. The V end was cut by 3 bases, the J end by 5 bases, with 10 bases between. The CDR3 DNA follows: TGTGCCAGCAGCTTCTCTACAGGGAATGAAAAACTGTTTTTT. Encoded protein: CASSFSTGNEKLFF. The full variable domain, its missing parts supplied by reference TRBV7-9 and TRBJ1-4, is DTGVSQNPRHKITKRGQNVTFRCDPISEHNRLYWYRQTLGQGPEFLTYFQNEAQLEKSRLLSDRFSAERPKGSFSTLEIQRTEQGDSAMYLCASSFSTGNEKLFFGSGTQLSVL.

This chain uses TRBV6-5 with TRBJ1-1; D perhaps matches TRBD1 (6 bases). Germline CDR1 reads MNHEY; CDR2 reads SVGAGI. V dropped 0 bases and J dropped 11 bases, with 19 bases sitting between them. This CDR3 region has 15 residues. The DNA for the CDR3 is TGTGCCAGCAGTTACTCGATCCGCGGGACATACAAGGCTTTCTTT. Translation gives CASSYSIRGTYKAFF.

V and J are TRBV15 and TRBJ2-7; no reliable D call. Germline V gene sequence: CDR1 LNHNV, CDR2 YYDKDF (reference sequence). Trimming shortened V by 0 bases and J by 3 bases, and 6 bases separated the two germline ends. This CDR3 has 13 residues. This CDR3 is CATSRDPGYEQYF. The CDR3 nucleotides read TGTGCCACCAGCAGAGATCCCGGCTACGAGCAGTACTTC.

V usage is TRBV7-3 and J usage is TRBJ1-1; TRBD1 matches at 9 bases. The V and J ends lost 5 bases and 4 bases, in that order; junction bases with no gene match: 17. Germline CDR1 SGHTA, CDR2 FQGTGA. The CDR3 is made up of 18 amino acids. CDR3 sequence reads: CASSAKPTGQGQSTEAFF. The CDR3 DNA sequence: TGTGCCAGCAGCGCGAAACCCACGGGACAGGGTCAGAGCACTGAAGCTTTCTTT. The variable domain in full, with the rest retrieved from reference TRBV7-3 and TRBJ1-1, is GAGVSQTPSNKVTEKGKYVELRCDPISGHTALYWYRQSLGQGPEFLIYFQGTGAADDSGLPNDRFFAVRPEGSVSTLKIQRTERGDSAVYLCASSAKPTGQGQSTEAFFGQGTRLTVV.

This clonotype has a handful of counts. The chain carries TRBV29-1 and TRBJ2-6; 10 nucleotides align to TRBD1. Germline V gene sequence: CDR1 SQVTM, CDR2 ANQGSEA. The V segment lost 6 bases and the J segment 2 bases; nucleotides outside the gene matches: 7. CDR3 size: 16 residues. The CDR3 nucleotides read TGCAGCGTCACCACCGGGACAGGGGCTGGGGCCAACGTCCTGACTTTC. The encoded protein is CSVTTGTGAGANVLTF.

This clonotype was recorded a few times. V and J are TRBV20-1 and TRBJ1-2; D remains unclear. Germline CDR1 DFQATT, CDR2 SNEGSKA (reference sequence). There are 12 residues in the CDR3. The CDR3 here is CSGTQELRGYTF. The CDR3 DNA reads TGCAGCGGAACCCAGGAGCTCAGGGGCTACACCTTC.

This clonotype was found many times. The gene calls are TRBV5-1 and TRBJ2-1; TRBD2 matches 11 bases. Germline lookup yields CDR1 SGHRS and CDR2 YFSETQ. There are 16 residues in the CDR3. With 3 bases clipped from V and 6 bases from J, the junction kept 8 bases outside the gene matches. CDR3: CASSWGLAEFLNEQFF. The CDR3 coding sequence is TGCGCCAGCAGCTGGGGACTAGCGGAGTTCCTCAATGAGCAGTTCTTC. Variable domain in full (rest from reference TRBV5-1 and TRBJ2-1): KAGVTQTPRYLIKTRGQQVTLSCSPISGHRSVSWYQQTPGQGLQFLFEYFSETQRNKGNFPGRFSGRQFSNSRSEMNVSTLELGDSALYLCASSWGLAEFLNEQFFGPGTRLTVL.

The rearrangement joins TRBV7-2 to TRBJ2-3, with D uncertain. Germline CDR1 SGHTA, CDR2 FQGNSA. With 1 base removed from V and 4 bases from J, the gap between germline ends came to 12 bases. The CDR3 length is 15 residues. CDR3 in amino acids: CASSLGVAHADTQYF. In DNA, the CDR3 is TGTGCCAGCAGCTTAGGGGTTGCGCACGCAGATACGCAGTATTTT.

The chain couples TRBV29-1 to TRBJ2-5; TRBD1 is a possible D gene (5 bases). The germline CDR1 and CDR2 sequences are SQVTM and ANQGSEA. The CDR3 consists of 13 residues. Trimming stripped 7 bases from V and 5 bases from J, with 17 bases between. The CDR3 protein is CSARQGAGETQYF. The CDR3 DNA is TGCAGCGCCAGGCAGGGTGCTGGGGAGACCCAGTACTTC.

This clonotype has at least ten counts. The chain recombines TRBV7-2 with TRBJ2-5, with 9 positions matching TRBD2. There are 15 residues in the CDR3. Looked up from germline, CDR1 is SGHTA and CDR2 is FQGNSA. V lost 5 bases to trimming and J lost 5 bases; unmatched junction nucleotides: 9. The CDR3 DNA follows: TGTGCCAGCAGCCGAAGCGGGGGGACCGGGGAGACCCAGTACTTC. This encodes CASSRSGGTGETQYF.

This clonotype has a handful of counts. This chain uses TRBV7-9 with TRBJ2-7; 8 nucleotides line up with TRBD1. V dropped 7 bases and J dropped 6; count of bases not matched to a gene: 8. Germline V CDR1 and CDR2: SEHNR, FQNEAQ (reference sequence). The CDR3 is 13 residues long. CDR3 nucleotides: TGTGCCAGCACCATTGACAGGGGAGGCGAGCAGTACTTC. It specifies CASTIDRGGEQYF.

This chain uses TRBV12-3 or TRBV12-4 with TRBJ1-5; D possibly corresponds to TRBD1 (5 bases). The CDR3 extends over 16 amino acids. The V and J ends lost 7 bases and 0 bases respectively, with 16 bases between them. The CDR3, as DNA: TGTGCCAGCATCCCAGACGGGGCAAATAGCAATCAGCCCCAGCATTTT. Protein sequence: CASIPDGANSNQPQHF.

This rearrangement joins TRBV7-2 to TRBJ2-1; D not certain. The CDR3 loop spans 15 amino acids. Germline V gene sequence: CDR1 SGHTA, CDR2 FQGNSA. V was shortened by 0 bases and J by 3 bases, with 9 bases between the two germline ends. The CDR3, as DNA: TGTGCCAGCAGCTTAGCGAGTAGTGGCTACAATGAGCAGTTCTTC. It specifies CASSLASSGYNEQFF. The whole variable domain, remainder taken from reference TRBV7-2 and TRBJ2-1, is GAGVSQSPSNKVTEKGKDVELRCDPISGHTALYWYRQSLGQGLEFLIYFQGNSAPDKSGLPSDRFSAERTGGSVSTLTIQRTQQEDSAVYLCASSLASSGYNEQFFGPGTRLTVL.

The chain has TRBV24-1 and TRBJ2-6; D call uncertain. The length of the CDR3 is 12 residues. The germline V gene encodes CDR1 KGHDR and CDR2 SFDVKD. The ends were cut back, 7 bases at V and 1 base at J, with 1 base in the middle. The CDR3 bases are TGTGCCACCAGATCTGGGGCCAACGTCCTGACTTTC. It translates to CATRSGANVLTF.

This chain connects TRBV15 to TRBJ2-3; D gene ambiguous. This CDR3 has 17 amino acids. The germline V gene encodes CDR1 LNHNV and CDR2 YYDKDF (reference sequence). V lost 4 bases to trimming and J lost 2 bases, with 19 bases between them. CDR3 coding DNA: TGTGCCACCAGCACATCCACGCTTATTCCCCTCACAGATACGCAGTATTTT. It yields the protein CATSTSTLIPLTDTQYF.

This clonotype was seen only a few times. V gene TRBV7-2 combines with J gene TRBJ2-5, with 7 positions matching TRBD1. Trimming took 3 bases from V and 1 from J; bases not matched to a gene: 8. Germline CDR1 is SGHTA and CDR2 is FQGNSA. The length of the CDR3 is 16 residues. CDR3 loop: CASSFLQGSTQETQYF. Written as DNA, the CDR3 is TGTGCCAGCAGCTTCCTACAGGGGAGTACCCAAGAGACCCAGTACTTC.

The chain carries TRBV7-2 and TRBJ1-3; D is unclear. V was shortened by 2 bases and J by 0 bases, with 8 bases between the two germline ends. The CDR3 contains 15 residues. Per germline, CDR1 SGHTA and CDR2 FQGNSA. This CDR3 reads CASSLKAYSGNTIYF. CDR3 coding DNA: TGTGCCAGCAGCTTAAAGGCCTACTCTGGAAACACCATATATTTT.

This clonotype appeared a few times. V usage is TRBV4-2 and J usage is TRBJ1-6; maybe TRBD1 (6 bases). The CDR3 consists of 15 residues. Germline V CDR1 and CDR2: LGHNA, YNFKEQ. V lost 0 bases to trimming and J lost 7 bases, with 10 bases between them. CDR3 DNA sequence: TGTGCCAGCAGCCAAGACCAGGGGAGGAATTCACCCCTCCACTTT. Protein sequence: CASSQDQGRNSPLHF.

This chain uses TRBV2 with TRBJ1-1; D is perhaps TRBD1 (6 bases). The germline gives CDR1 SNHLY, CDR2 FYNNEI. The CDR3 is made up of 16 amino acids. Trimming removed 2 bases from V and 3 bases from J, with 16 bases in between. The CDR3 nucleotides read TGTGCCAGCAGTGAATGGCAGGGGAGATTCGACACTGAAGCTTTCTTT. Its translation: CASSEWQGRFDTEAFF.

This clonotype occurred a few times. The CDR3 spells CASSSPGGYEQYF. Here the CDR3 DNA reads TGTGCCAGCAGCTCACCAGGTGGCTACGAGCAGTACTTC. This chain links TRBV7-3 with TRBJ2-7; D remains unclear. The V gene lost 4 bases and the J gene lost 3 bases, with 10 bases spanning the gap. Germline V gene data show CDR1 as SGHTA and CDR2 as FQGTGA. This CDR3 contains 13 residues.

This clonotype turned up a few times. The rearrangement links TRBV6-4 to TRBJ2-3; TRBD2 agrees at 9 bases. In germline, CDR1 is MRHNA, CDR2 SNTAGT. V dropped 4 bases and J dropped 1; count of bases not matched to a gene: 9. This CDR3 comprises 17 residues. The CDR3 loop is CASSVSPSGMGTDTQYF. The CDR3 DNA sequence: TGTGCCAGCAGTGTCAGCCCTAGCGGGATGGGCACAGATACGCAGTATTTT.

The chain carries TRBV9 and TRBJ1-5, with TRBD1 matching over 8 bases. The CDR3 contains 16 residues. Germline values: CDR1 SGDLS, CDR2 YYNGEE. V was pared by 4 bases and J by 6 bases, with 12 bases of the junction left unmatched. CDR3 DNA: TGTGCCAGCAGCTACGGATCAGGGGGCTTGGGTCAGCCCCAGCATTTT. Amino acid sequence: CASSYGSGGLGQPQHF.

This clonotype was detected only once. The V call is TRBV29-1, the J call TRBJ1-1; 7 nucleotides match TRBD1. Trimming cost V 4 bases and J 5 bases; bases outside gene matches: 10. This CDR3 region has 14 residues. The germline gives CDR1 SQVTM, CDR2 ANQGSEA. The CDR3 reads CSVGRRGRGTEAFF. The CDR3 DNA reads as TGCAGCGTTGGAAGGAGGGGGCGCGGGACTGAAGCTTTCTTT.